These 17 T cell receptor beta chains were sequenced from one sample in a study of T cell responses to AZD1222 COVID-19 vaccine. The table came from immunoSEQ multiplex PCR; TCRdb's copy has only in-frame clones and leaves some out. The data contain approximately 220,000 clones, around 93% of them singletons. The sample here was peripheral blood, taken on day 0 of MenACWY control vaccination. The receptor source for this set is an adult in good health.

J is TRBJ1-1 and V is TRBV7-3; a weak D match, TRBD1 (6 bases). CDR3 length: 16 residues. The V and J ends lost 10 bases and 1 base respectively, with 22 bases between them. The germline gives CDR1 SGHTA, CDR2 FQGTGA. DNA of the CDR3: TGTGCCACCGCCGAGAGGGGGGGGGTGTGGAACACTGAAGCTTTCTTT. Translating gives CATAERGGVWNTEAFF.

The genes are TRBV18 and TRBJ1-3, with D tentatively TRBD1 (6 bases). V shed 5 bases and J shed 0 bases, with 17 bases lying between them. The CDR3 is 17 residues long. Germline loops: CDR1 KGHSH, CDR2 LQKENI. This CDR3 is CASSTIAGHSSGNTIYF. In nucleotides, the CDR3 is TGTGCCAGCTCAACTATCGCGGGACACAGCTCTGGAAACACCATATATTTT.

The chain employs TRBV6-2 or TRBV6-3 and TRBJ1-5; possibly TRBD1 for D (5 bases). Trimming cost V 6 bases and J 6 bases, with 15 bases left between them. CDR1 and CDR2 (germline): MNHEY, SVGEGT. This CDR3 contains 14 residues. CDR3 sequence: CASSPGGGGQPQHF. Here the CDR3 DNA reads TGTGCCAGCAGCCCCGGGGGGGGAGGTCAGCCCCAGCATTTT.

The V call is TRBV5-1, the J call TRBJ2-1; 9 bases align to TRBD1. This CDR3 comprises 15 residues. Germline V gene sequence: CDR1 SGHRS, CDR2 YFSETQ. V dropped 1 base and J dropped 8; count of bases not matched to a gene: 7. DNA of the CDR3: TGCGCCAGCAGCTTGTGGGACAGGGAACGTGATGAGCAGTTCTTC. Its protein product is CASSLWDRERDEQFF.

The rearrangement uses TRBV18 and TRBJ1-5, with 10 bases lining up with TRBD1. From germline, CDR1 is KGHSH and CDR2 LQKENI. CDR3 length: 15 residues. With 6 bases clipped from V and 2 bases from J, the junction kept 4 bases outside the gene matches. In DNA form, the CDR3 reads TGTGCCAGCTCGGAAGGGACAGGGGGCAATCAGCCCCAGCATTTT. Encoded protein: CASSEGTGGNQPQHF.

This chain links TRBV2 with TRBJ2-3, with 10 bases matching TRBD2. V gave up 6 bases and J gave up 5 bases; unmatched junction bases: 14. CDR1 is SNHLY and CDR2 is FYNNEI in the germline V gene. The CDR3 loop spans 17 amino acids. The CDR3 region is CASSRRGKRGGGDTQYF. The CDR3 DNA is TGTGCCAGCAGCCGGCGCGGCAAGCGGGGGGGCGGAGATACGCAGTATTTT.

The CDR3: CALLRDRSGSTEAFF. The CDR3 nucleotides read TGTGCCTTGCTCCGGGACAGAAGCGGTAGCACTGAAGCTTTCTTT. The J gene is TRBJ1-1, the V gene TRBV11-3; 7 nucleotides agree with TRBD1. The CDR3 is 15 residues long. In germline, CDR1 is SGHNT, CDR2 YENEEA. V lost 11 bases, J lost 4 bases, and 16 bases stayed unmatched.

The chain carries TRBV27 and TRBJ1-1; 10 bases match TRBD1. The CDR3 runs 14 residues. V was clipped by 6 bases and J by 1 base; unmatched bases: 2. The germline gives CDR1 MNHEY, CDR2 SMNVEV (reference sequence). The CDR3 loop reads CASSRDRGNTEAFF. CDR3 bases: TGTGCCAGCAGCAGGGACAGGGGGAACACTGAAGCTTTCTTT.

The V call is TRBV7-9, the J call TRBJ1-3; no reliable D call. The CDR3 loop spans 14 amino acids. The germline V gene encodes CDR1 SEHNR and CDR2 FQNEAQ (reference sequence). The V and J ends lost 2 bases and 3 bases respectively, with 8 bases between them. DNA of the CDR3: TGTGCCAGCAGCTTAATCCACCTTGGAAACACCATATATTTT. The encoded protein is CASSLIHLGNTIYF.

The chain couples TRBV9 to TRBJ2-3; 9 nucleotides match TRBD2. The CDR3 extends over 17 amino acids. Germline lookup yields CDR1 SGDLS and CDR2 YYNGEE. After removal of 3 bases from V and 6 bases from J, the junction contained 14 bases not matched to a gene. CDR3 region: CASSALAGLAKGDTQYF. CDR3 in DNA: TGTGCCAGCAGCGCCCTAGCCGGACTAGCGAAGGGCGATACGCAGTATTTT.

The chain combines TRBV7-9 with TRBJ1-6; tentative D call: TRBD1 (5 bases). The CDR3 spans 15 residues. V lost 4 bases and J 10 bases, leaving 17 bases between the germline ends. CDR1 and CDR2 (germline): SEHNR, FQNEAQ (reference sequence). In DNA, the CDR3 is TGTGCCAGCAGCTCCTCCGGGACTCCAAACTCACCCCTCCACTTT. This codes for CASSSSGTPNSPLHF.

V usage is TRBV19 and J usage is TRBJ1-2, with TRBD1 as a possible D gene (6 bases). This CDR3 region has 14 residues. V gave up 9 bases and J gave up 1 base, with 15 bases separating them. Per germline, CDR1 LNHDA and CDR2 SQIVND (reference sequence). The CDR3 reads CASTQRGVNYGYTF. The CDR3 bases are TGTGCCAGCACTCAGAGGGGGGTTAACTATGGCTACACCTTC.

The chain links TRBV5-1 to TRBJ2-5; perhaps TRBD2 as D (6 bases). The germline V gene encodes CDR1 SGHRS and CDR2 YFSETQ. V dropped 4 bases and J dropped 4 bases, with 14 bases sitting between them. The CDR3 extends over 14 amino acids. The CDR3 DNA follows: TGCGCCAGCAGCGCCCTTAGCGGCGGAGAGACCCAGTACTTC. This sequence encodes CASSALSGGETQYF.

CDR3 protein: CASSPGTHFYGYTF. The CDR3 coding sequence is TGTGCCAGCAGTCCCGGGACGCACTTTTATGGCTACACCTTC. The rearrangement links TRBV6-5 to TRBJ1-2, with a weak D call TRBD1 (5 bases). The CDR3 contains 14 residues. V was pared by 5 bases and J by 5 bases, with 15 bases between. Germline-derived CDR1 and CDR2 are MNHEY and SVGAGI.

The chain has TRBV2 and TRBJ1-1; 10 positions match TRBD1. V lost 9 bases and J lost 5; bases outside the gene matches: 6. Per the germline V gene, CDR1 is SNHLY and CDR2 is FYNNEI. CDR3 size: 13 residues. The CDR3 spells CASTRTGGTEAFF. DNA of the CDR3: TGTGCCAGTACCAGGACAGGGGGGACTGAAGCTTTCTTT. The complete variable domain, with remaining parts taken from reference TRBV2 and TRBJ1-1, reads EPEVTQTPSHQVTQMGQEVILRCVPISNHLYFYWYRQILGQKVEFLVSFYNNEISEKSEIFDDQFSVERPDGSNFTLKIRSTKLEDSAMYFCASTRTGGTEAFFGQGTRLTVV.

The rearrangement joins TRBV7-2 to TRBJ2-5; D is undetermined. Trimming removed 5 bases at V and 2 bases at J, with 12 bases between. In germline, CDR1 is SGHTA, CDR2 FQGNSA. This CDR3 comprises 14 residues. Here the CDR3 DNA reads TGTGCCAGCAGCCCCGTAAACGCTCAAGAGACCCAGTACTTC. It yields the protein CASSPVNAQETQYF. Together with reference TRBV7-2 and TRBJ2-5, the CDR3 gives the full variable domain: GAGVSQSPSNKVTEKGKDVELRCDPISGHTALYWYRQSLGQGLEFLIYFQGNSAPDKSGLPSDRFSAERTGGSVSTLTIQRTQQEDSAVYLCASSPVNAQETQYFGPGTRLLVL.

This clone was seen only once. The chain is built from TRBV11-2 and TRBJ1-3; D is uncertain. The CDR3 has 16 residues. V was shortened by 0 bases and J by 0 bases, with 9 bases between the two germline ends. Per germline, CDR1 SGHAT and CDR2 FQNNGV. CDR3 amino acids: CASSLDLTASGNTIYF. CDR3 sequence (DNA): TGTGCCAGCAGCTTAGATCTAACGGCCTCTGGAAACACCATATATTTT.